Below, 19 T cell receptor beta chains from the same sample are listed, as sequenced in a study of control samples from healthy donors and cancer patients. Method: immunoSEQ multiplex PCR; TCRdb's copy keeps in-frame clones and lacks some. The top ten clones hold 6% to 8% of a sample with 5,000 to 6,500 clones, roughly four fifths of them seen once. The sequenced sample consisted of formalin-fixed, paraffin-embedded tissue. The origin of the receptors is a female donor with lung cancer.

This rearrangement joins TRBV7-2 to TRBJ1-1; no clear D gene. From germline, CDR1 is SGHTA and CDR2 FQGNSA. The length of the CDR3 is 14 residues. Between the trimmed V and J ends, which lost 1 base and 3 bases, there was a span of 9 bases. Written as DNA, the CDR3 is TGTGCCAGCAGCTTAGGAGGTGAAGACACTGAAGCTTTCTTT. Amino acid sequence: CASSLGGEDTEAFF.

The V and J genes are TRBV11-1 and TRBJ2-7; the D gene is possibly TRBD1 (6 bases). Germline-derived CDR1 and CDR2 are SGHAT and FQDESV (reference sequence). The V gene lost 6 bases and the J gene lost 1 base, with 10 bases spanning the gap. The CDR3 is made up of 13 amino acids. CDR3 in amino acids: CASSFGQSYEQYF. CDR3 DNA: TGTGCCAGCAGTTTCGGACAGTCCTACGAGCAGTACTTC. Filled out from reference TRBV11-1 and TRBJ2-7, the complete variable domain reads EAEVAQSPRYKITEKSQAVAFWCDPISGHATLYWYRQILGQGPELLVQFQDESVVDDSQLPKDRFSAERLKGVDSTLKIQPAELGDSAMYLCASSFGQSYEQYFGPGTRLTVT.

Remarks on this clone: At one end the junction does not follow the germline gene, possibly because of a read error. The chain carries TRBV19 and TRBJ2-7; tentatively, D is TRBD1 (5 bases). This CDR3 is built from 14 residues. Per the germline V gene, CDR1 is LNHDA and CDR2 is SQIVND (reference sequence). CDR3 amino acids: CASSVDSAMDEQYF. The CDR3 nucleotides read TGTGCCAGTAGTGTAGACAGCGCTATGGACGAGCAGTACTTC.

The gene calls are TRBV7-2 and TRBJ1-3, with 9 bases that match TRBD1. Germline-derived CDR1 and CDR2 are SGHTA and FQGNSA. V was clipped by 5 bases and J by 15 bases; unmatched bases: 8. The CDR3 contains 12 residues. CDR3 sequence: CASSEQGALGYF. As DNA, the CDR3 is TGTGCCAGCAGCGAACAGGGGGCCCTGGGATATTTT.

The chain uses TRBV27 and TRBJ1-6; D is unresolved. This CDR3 is built from 12 residues. Germline assignment: CDR1 MNHEY and CDR2 SMNVEV (reference sequence). Trimming removed 4 bases from V and 5 bases from J, with 3 bases in between. The CDR3 region has the DNA TGTGCCAGCAGTTCCAATAATTCACCCCTCCACTTT. This sequence encodes CASSSNNSPLHF.

The chain employs TRBV5-6 and TRBJ2-7; D may correspond to TRBD1 or TRBD2 (5 bases each). Germline V gives CDR1 SGHDT, CDR2 YYEEEE. V gave up 4 bases and J gave up 0 bases, with 11 bases separating them. CDR3 length: 14 amino acids. CDR3 sequence: CASSMGPTSYEQYF. CDR3 DNA sequence: TGTGCCAGCAGCATGGGACCGACCTCCTACGAGCAGTACTTC. The full variable domain, rest sourced from reference TRBV5-6 and TRBJ2-7, is DAGVTQSPTHLIKTRGQQVTLRCSPKSGHDTVSWYQQALGQGPQFIFQYYEEEERQRGNFPDRFSGHQFPNYSSELNVNALLLGDSALYLCASSMGPTSYEQYFGPGTRLTVT.

The chain has TRBV4-3 and TRBJ2-2, with 7 bases lining up with TRBD2. This CDR3 region has 17 residues. Germline loops: CDR1 LGHNA, CDR2 YSLEER. Germline trimming cut 0 bases from V and 5 bases from J; bases unmatched to any gene: 9. The CDR3 DNA reads TGCGCCAGCAGCCAAGAACGCCTAGCGGAGAGGACCGGGGAGCTGTTTTTT. This encodes CASSQERLAERTGELFF.

The J gene is TRBJ2-7, the V gene TRBV3-1 (or the pseudogene TRBV3-2); D remains unclear. The CDR3 runs to 14 residues. V was clipped by 0 bases and J by 5 bases, with 11 bases between them. Germline CDR1 is LGHDT and CDR2 is YNNKEL (reference sequence). DNA for the CDR3: TGTGCCAGCAGCCAAGATCTACAGAGCCACGAGCAGTACTTC. It yields the protein CASSQDLQSHEQYF.

This clone is a singleton in its sample. The chain recombines TRBV12-3 or TRBV12-4 with TRBJ2-7; D is uncertain. CDR3 length: 12 residues. V lost 5 bases and J 2 bases, leaving 7 bases between the germline ends. DNA of the CDR3: TGTGCCAGCAGTCAAGGGCCCTACGAGCAGTACTTC. It codes for CASSQGPYEQYF.

The CDR3 nucleotides are TGTGCCAGCAGTTATGCGGACAGGGTAGAGCAGTACTTC. Protein: CASSYADRVEQYF. V usage is TRBV28 and J usage is TRBJ2-7; 8 nucleotides align to TRBD1. With 4 bases clipped from V and 7 bases from J, the junction kept 6 bases outside the gene matches. The CDR3 is made up of 13 amino acids. Per germline, CDR1 MDHEN and CDR2 SYDVKM.

This clone was found a few times. The DNA of the CDR3 is TGTGCCAGCATGCCAGGACAGGGGACCTACGAGCAGTACTTC. This translates into CASMPGQGTYEQYF. The chain couples TRBV25-1 to TRBJ2-7, with TRBD1 matching 9 bases. This CDR3 has 14 residues. V shed 7 bases and J 2 bases; nucleotides not matched to a gene: 6. CDR1 and CDR2 (germline): MGHDK, SYGVNS.

To note about this clone: The junction shows a germline mismatch at one end, possibly a read error. The chain is built from TRBV14 and TRBJ2-7; tentative D call: TRBD2 (6 bases). CDR3 length: 15 residues. The germline V gene has CDR1 SGHDN and CDR2 FVKESK. The CDR3 loop is CASSQGGTSPYEQYF. The CDR3 DNA reads as TGTGCCAGCAGCCAAGGTGGGACTTCTCCCTATGAGCAGTACTTC.

This rearrangement joins TRBV7-2 to TRBJ2-1; tentatively, D is TRBD1 (6 bases). Germline V gene sequence: CDR1 SGHTA, CDR2 FQGNSA. Trimming stripped 4 bases from V and 0 bases from J, with 10 bases between. The CDR3 spans 15 residues. CDR3 amino acids: CASSSSTGSYNEQFF. In DNA form, the CDR3 reads TGTGCCAGCAGCTCTTCGACAGGCTCCTACAATGAGCAGTTCTTC.

V gene TRBV19 combines with J gene TRBJ2-3; 7 bases align to TRBD2. The CDR3 has 15 amino acids. J gave up 4 bases and V 3 bases, and 7 bases lay outside the gene matches. Germline V lookup: CDR1 LNHDA, CDR2 SQIVND (reference sequence). The CDR3 DNA reads as TGTGCCAGTAGTATCGCGGGAGCTGGGGCAGATACGCAGTATTTT. Its translation: CASSIAGAGADTQYF.

There are a few counts of this clone. The chain has TRBV12-5 and TRBJ1-5, with no clear D. Looked up from germline, CDR1 is LGHNT and CDR2 is FRNRAP. The ends were cut back, 2 bases at V and 5 bases at J, with 4 bases in the middle. This CDR3 is 12 amino acids long. The CDR3 sequence: CASGLRDQPQHF. The CDR3 nucleotides are TGTGCTAGTGGTTTGAGGGATCAGCCCCAGCATTTT.

The chain couples TRBV6-2 or TRBV6-3 to TRBJ2-7, with 10 bases fitting TRBD2. The germline V gene has CDR1 MNHEY and CDR2 SVGEGT. The V and J ends lost 5 bases and 4 bases, in that order; junction bases with no gene match: 11. This CDR3 spans 16 amino acids. CDR3 nucleotide sequence: TGTGCCAGCAGTCGTCGCGCCCTAGCGGGAGTATACGAGCAGTACTTC. It translates to CASSRRALAGVYEQYF.

Turning to this clone: Distinct nucleotide sequences in the sample also encode this CDR3. The rearrangement uses TRBV30 and TRBJ2-7, with 8 bases that match TRBD2. The CDR3 contains 12 residues. CDR1 is GTSNPN and CDR2 is SVGIG in the germline V gene (reference sequence). V lost 5 bases, J lost 0 bases, and 0 bases stayed unmatched. The CDR3 is CAWGTSSYEQYF. The CDR3 DNA follows: TGTGCCTGGGGGACTAGCTCCTACGAGCAGTACTTC.

In DNA form, the CDR3 reads TGTGCCAGCTCATCCAGGGGAGCCAACTATGGCTACACCTTC. This encodes CASSSRGANYGYTF. This chain links TRBV18 with TRBJ1-2; D is possibly TRBD1 (6 bases). Germline loops: CDR1 KGHSH, CDR2 LQKENI. Between the trimmed V and J ends, which lost 5 bases and 2 bases, there was a span of 12 bases. The CDR3 loop spans 14 amino acids.

The V and J genes are TRBV2 and TRBJ2-3, with TRBD1 identical over 9 bases. The ends lost 10 bases at V and 6 bases at J; junction bases unmatched: 11. Germline loops: CDR1 SNHLY, CDR2 FYNNEI. CDR3 length: 14 amino acids. CDR3 coding DNA: TGTGCCACCAACAGGGGGCTCCCGCGGGATACGCAGTATTTT. Translated: CATNRGLPRDTQYF.